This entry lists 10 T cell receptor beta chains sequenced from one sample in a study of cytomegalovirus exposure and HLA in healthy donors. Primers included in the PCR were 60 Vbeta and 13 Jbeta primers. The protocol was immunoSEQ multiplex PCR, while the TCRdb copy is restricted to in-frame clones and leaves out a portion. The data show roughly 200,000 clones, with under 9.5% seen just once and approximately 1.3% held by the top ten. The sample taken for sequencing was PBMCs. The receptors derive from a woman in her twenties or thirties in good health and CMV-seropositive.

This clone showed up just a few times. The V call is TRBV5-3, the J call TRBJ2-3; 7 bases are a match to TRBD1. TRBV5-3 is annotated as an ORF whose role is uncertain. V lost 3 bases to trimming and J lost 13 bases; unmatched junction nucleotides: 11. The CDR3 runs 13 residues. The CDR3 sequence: CARSSDRTFKKYF. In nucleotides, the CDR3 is TGTGCCAGAAGCTCGGACAGGACCTTTAAGAAGTATTTT.

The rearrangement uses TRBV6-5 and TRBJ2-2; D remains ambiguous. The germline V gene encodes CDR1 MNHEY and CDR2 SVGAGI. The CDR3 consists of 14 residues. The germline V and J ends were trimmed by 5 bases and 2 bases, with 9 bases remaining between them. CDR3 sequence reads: CASSPNLNTGELFF. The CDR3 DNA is TGTGCCAGCAGTCCCAACTTAAACACCGGGGAGCTGTTTTTT.

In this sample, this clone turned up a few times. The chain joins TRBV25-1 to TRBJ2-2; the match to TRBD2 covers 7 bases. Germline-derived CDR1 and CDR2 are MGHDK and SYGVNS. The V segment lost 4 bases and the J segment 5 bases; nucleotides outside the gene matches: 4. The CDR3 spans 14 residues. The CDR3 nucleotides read TGTGCCAGCAGTGCACGACTAGCAACCGGGGAGCTGTTTTTT. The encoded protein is CASSARLATGELFF.

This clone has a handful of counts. Here the CDR3 DNA reads TGTGCCAGCAGCCCCTGGGGGGGGATTAATGAGCAGTTCTTC. This sequence encodes CASSPWGGINEQFF. The chain has TRBV7-7 and TRBJ2-1; 7 bases are shared with TRBD2. Trimming took 5 bases from V and 7 from J; bases not matched to a gene: 8. Germline assignment: CDR1 SSHAT and CDR2 FNYEAQ (reference sequence). The CDR3 spans 14 residues.

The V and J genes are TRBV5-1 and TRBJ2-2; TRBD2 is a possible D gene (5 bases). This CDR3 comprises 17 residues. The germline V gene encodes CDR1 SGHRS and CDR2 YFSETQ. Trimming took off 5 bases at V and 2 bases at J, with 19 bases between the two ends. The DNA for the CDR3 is TGCGCCAGCAGGCTCTCGTGGGCCGGGGTTAACACCGGGGAGCTGTTTTTT. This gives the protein CASRLSWAGVNTGELFF.

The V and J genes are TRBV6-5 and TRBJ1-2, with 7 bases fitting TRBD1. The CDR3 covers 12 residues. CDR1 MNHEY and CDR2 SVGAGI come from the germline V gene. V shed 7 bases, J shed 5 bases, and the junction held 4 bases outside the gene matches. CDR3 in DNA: TGTGCCAGCACCTCAGGGGGATATGGCTACACCTTC. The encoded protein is CASTSGGYGYTF.

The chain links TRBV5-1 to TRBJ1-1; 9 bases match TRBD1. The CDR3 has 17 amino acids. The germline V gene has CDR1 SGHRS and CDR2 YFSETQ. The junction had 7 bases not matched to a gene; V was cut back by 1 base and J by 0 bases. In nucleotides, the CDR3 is TGCGCCAGCAGCTTGATCGGACAGGGGACCATGAACACTGAAGCTTTCTTT. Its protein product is CASSLIGQGTMNTEAFF.

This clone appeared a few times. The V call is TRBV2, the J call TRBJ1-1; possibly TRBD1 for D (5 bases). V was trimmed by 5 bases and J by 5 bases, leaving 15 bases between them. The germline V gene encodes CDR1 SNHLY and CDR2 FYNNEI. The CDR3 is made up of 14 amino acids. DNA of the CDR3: TGTGCCAGCAGTCCCCAATGGAGGGGAACTGAAGCTTTCTTT. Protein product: CASSPQWRGTEAFF.

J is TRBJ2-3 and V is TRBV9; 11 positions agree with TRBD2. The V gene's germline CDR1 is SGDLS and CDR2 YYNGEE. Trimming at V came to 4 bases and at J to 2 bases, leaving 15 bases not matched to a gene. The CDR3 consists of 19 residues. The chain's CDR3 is CASSPSRLAGRGYTDTQYF. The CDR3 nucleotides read TGTGCCAGCAGCCCCAGCCGACTAGCGGGGAGGGGCTACACAGATACGCAGTATTTT.

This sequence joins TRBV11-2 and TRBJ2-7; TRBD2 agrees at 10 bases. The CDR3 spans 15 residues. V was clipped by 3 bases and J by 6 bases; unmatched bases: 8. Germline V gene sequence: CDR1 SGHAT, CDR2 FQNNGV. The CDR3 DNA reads TGTGCCAGCAGCTTGTCTAGCGGGAGATTGGGCGAGCAGTACTTC. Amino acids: CASSLSSGRLGEQYF.